A single T cell receptor beta chain is shown here with its context. This entry is derived from a study of blood T cell repertoires in COVID-19. As for the study in general: The analysed material was cDNA or gDNA that came from T cells, B-cell-depleted T cells, or PBMCs.

Authors' analysis steps: Reference gene primer amplification gave estimated nucleated cell counts. TCRdb's copy holds only in-frame clones and misses some; the assay was immunoSEQ multiplex PCR. V, J and clone size are those of that table, while D and trimming were read from the DNA. Of just under 65,000 clones detected, around 80% appear once; the ten largest clones hold roughly 6%. With 6 bases removed from V and 2 bases from J, the gap between germline ends came to 15 bases. CDR3 length equals 15 residues. The germline V gene has CDR1 MNHEY and CDR2 SVGAGI. The sequenced material came from peripheral blood. This TCR was sampled from a human donor in a cohort sampled during active COVID-19. The chain combines TRBV6-5 with TRBJ2-3; tentative D call: TRBD2 (7 bases). DNA for the CDR3: TGTGCCAGCAGGGAGGGGGGGACAAACACAGATACGCAGTATTTT. Amino acids: CASREGGTNTDTQYF.